This T cell receptor (beta chain) derives from a study of human T cells and chemical hapten exposure. TCRdb redid the calling of the RACE reads with MiXCR, one entry per CDR3 protein. The repertoire consists of a few hundred thousand distinct CDR3 sequences, with approximately 7.5% occurring once and the leading ten covering 1.2%. Germline CDR1 is MNHEY and CDR2 is SVGAGI. The V and J ends lost 6 bases and 2 bases respectively, with 14 bases between them. This CDR3 is 15 amino acids long. At least ten counts were recorded for this clonotype. The time point is: pre-sensitization, week 0. Stated treatment: therapeutic diphenylcyclopropenone sensitization with weekly scalp DPC.

This sequence originates from a young man with alopecia areata. Some clones in this sample may be carry-over from other donors' samples. This sample comprised whole blood, obtained in connection with sensitization to the hapten diphenylcyclopropenone (DPC). The chain has TRBV6-5 and TRBJ2-1; D is perhaps TRBD1 (6 bases). CDR3 sequence: CASRHNRDTYNEQFF. The CDR3 DNA reads TGTGCCAGCAGACACAACCGGGACACCTACAATGAGCAGTTCTTC.